The entry below gives a single T cell receptor (beta chain) sequence along with its context. As handled by the study authors: Cell counts per sample came from amplifying reference gene primers. TCRdb's copy holds only in-frame clones and misses some; the assay was immunoSEQ multiplex PCR. V and J calls plus clone size are reproduced from that table; the DNA served to infer D and trimming. The sample carries 150,000 to 160,000 clones, approximately 80% recorded once. The data originate from a study of blood T cell repertoires in COVID-19. Study-level background: The United States, Italy and Spain supplied acute and convalescent COVID-19 samples. PBMCs, B-cell-depleted T cells, or T cells provided the cDNA or gDNA that made up the material.

Those enrolled in Seattle joined during active infection and were followed longitudinally afterward. This CDR3 has 14 amino acids. Trimming left V 5 bases short and J 0 bases short, with 8 bases between. CDR1 is LNHDA and CDR2 is SQIVND in the germline V gene (reference sequence). The receptor's source is a woman in her sixties or seventies with COVID-19, enrolled during active disease. The chain carries TRBV19 and TRBJ2-1; D possibly corresponds to TRBD2 (5 bases). The sample taken for sequencing was peripheral blood. CDR3: CASSLGSSYNEQFF. The CDR3 region has the DNA TGTGCCAGTAGTCTAGGGAGCTCCTACAATGAGCAGTTCTTC.